The 3 T cell receptor beta chains below come from one sample, sequenced in a study of blood T cells in healthy people across ages. The second PCR ran roughly 6 to 11 cycles with a sample-barcoded 5' primer and J-beta primers. From the 5' RACE reads, TCRdb called clonotypes with MiXCR, one entry per CDR3 protein. Of about 930,000 distinct CDR3 sequences in the sample, about 27% were seen once. These same records also appear under a second study, on T cells of mothers and their children.

Sequenced input: blood. The receptors shown here come from a woman in her thirties or forties in good health.

This clonotype came up many times. The genes are TRBV20-1 and TRBJ2-5; TRBD1 is a possible D gene (5 bases). Germline-derived CDR1 and CDR2 are DFQATT and SNEGSKA (reference sequence). Trimming removed 7 bases at V and 1 base at J, with 19 bases between. The CDR3 has 15 amino acids. The DNA for the CDR3 is TGCAGTGTTTCACAGGATAGTGGCACCCAAGAGACCCAGTACTTC. It codes for CSVSQDSGTQETQYF.

A few counts support this clonotype. This chain links TRBV14 with TRBJ2-7; 9 positions match TRBD1. V dropped 3 bases and J dropped 0; count of bases not matched to a gene: 6. CDR3 length: 16 residues. The germline gives CDR1 SGHDN, CDR2 FVKESK. This CDR3 is CASSHTPGQGSYEQYF. The CDR3 coding sequence is TGTGCCAGCAGCCATACCCCGGGACAGGGCTCCTACGAGCAGTACTTC.

This clonotype was observed at least ten times. The chain recombines TRBV4-3 with TRBJ2-2; 8 positions agree with TRBD2. The CDR3 is made up of 18 amino acids. V was pared by 0 bases and J by 1 base, with 7 bases of the junction left unmatched. In germline, CDR1 is LGHNA, CDR2 YSLEER. CDR3 loop: CASSQDAGLAGNTGELFF. The CDR3 DNA follows: TGCGCCAGCAGCCAAGATGCGGGGCTAGCGGGGAACACCGGGGAGCTGTTTTTT.